This T cell receptor beta chain was obtained from a study of human T cells and chemical hapten exposure. Whole-study results and caveats: With DPC sensitization, TCRs exceeding 1 in 1000 frequency showed no change.

The library tagged each cDNA molecule with unique molecular identifiers. TCRdb ran MiXCR on the RACE reads and lists one entry per CDR3 protein. The top ten hold about 3.5% of the sample, which has approximately 75,000 distinct CDR3 sequences, 8.5% seen once. Per germline, CDR1 MDHEN and CDR2 SYDVKM. V was pared by 3 bases and J by 6 bases, with 8 bases of the junction left unmatched. This CDR3 is built from 15 residues. This clonotype was observed a few times. The antigen remains undetermined. Time point specified: patch test 2, 6 weeks after DPC sensitization. As for treatment: therapeutic diphenylcyclopropenone sensitization with weekly scalp DPC.

The receptor was derived from a woman aged 50 to 60 with alopecia areata. Some clones in this sample may be carry-over from other donors' samples. The J gene is TRBJ2-7, the V gene TRBV28, with TRBD2 identical over 10 bases. Sequencing was performed on whole blood, taken in connection with sensitization to the hapten diphenylcyclopropenone (DPC). The CDR3 protein is CASSFEREGLSEQYF. The CDR3 bases are TGTGCCAGCAGTTTCGAGCGGGAGGGCCTCAGCGAGCAGTACTTC.